The 24 T cell receptor beta chains presented below share a single source sample, sequenced in a study of blood T cell repertoires in COVID-19. The data were produced by immunoSEQ multiplex PCR, yet TCRdb's version contains in-frame clones alone and is incomplete. Of about 140,000 clones in the sample, around 79% are singletons; the top ten hold around 3%. Sequencing used PBMCs or T cells enriched from blood (not recorded which). These receptors were collected from a woman in her 50s who had recovered from COVID-19.

The rearrangement joins TRBV28 to TRBJ2-7, with D possibly matching TRBD1 (7 bases). Germline values: CDR1 MDHEN, CDR2 SYDVKM. This CDR3 has 15 amino acids. The V and J ends lost 10 bases and 2 bases respectively, with 21 bases between them. The CDR3 loop is CATLGGQGGPYEQYF. DNA of the CDR3: TGTGCCACCCTAGGGGGGCAGGGGGGCCCCTACGAGCAGTACTTC.

The rearrangement links TRBV5-8 to TRBJ2-5, with a possible D match to TRBD1 (6 bases). The germline CDR1 and CDR2 sequences are SGHTS and YDEGEE. With 3 bases removed from V and 1 base from J, the gap between germline ends came to 13 bases. The CDR3 consists of 15 residues. CDR3 nucleotide sequence: TGTGCCAGCAGCTCGGATGGGACATTCCAAGAGACCCAGTACTTC. It codes for CASSSDGTFQETQYF.

This chain connects TRBV5-1 to TRBJ1-1, with a weak D call TRBD1 (5 bases). V lost 0 bases, J lost 5 bases, and 20 bases lay in between. This CDR3 is 17 amino acids long. The germline V gene encodes CDR1 SGHRS and CDR2 YFSETQ. CDR3 region: CASSLVLQVGARTEAFF. Written as DNA, the CDR3 is TGCGCCAGCAGCTTGGTCCTACAAGTAGGGGCACGGACTGAAGCTTTCTTT.

This chain uses TRBV6-5 with TRBJ1-1; 7 nucleotides line up with TRBD1. V dropped 6 bases and J dropped 4; count of bases not matched to a gene: 8. The CDR3 has 14 residues. In germline, CDR1 is MNHEY, CDR2 SVGAGI. CDR3 bases: TGTGCCAGCAGAACGACAGGGTTTGGCACTGAAGCTTTCTTT. Amino acids: CASRTTGFGTEAFF.

This chain links TRBV28 with TRBJ1-3; weak D call: TRBD1 (6 bases). Germline V gives CDR1 MDHEN, CDR2 SYDVKM. Between the trimmed V and J ends, which lost 7 bases and 0 bases, there was a span of 13 bases. The length of the CDR3 is 15 residues. The DNA of the CDR3 is TGTGCCAGCAAGGGGGGGGAAAGCTCTGGAAACACCATATATTTT. It specifies CASKGGESSGNTIYF.

CDR3 sequence reads: CASSLQGLMNEQFF. CDR3 sequence (DNA): TGTGCCAGCAGTTTGCAGGGCCTAATGAATGAGCAGTTCTTC. V is TRBV6-5 and J is TRBJ2-1; D is perhaps TRBD1 (5 bases). This CDR3 spans 14 amino acids. V shed 4 bases and J shed 7 bases, with 14 bases lying between them. Per germline, CDR1 MNHEY and CDR2 SVGAGI.

The V gene is TRBV19, the J gene TRBJ1-2, with D tentatively TRBD1 (5 bases). Germline V gene sequence: CDR1 LNHDA, CDR2 SQIVND (reference sequence). This CDR3 comprises 14 residues. Trimming removed 8 bases from V and 0 bases from J, with 13 bases in between. The CDR3 bases are TGTGCCAGTGCCATCGGGGGGGCTAACTATGGCTACACCTTC. It codes for CASAIGGANYGYTF.

This sequence joins TRBV5-3 and TRBJ2-2; 7 bases are a match to TRBD1. TRBV5-3 is flagged as an ORF with uncertain function. This CDR3 has 14 amino acids. After removal of 6 bases from V and 3 bases from J, the junction contained 5 bases not matched to a gene. CDR3 residues: CARKGQEYTGELFF. The CDR3 region has the DNA TGTGCCAGAAAAGGACAGGAGTACACCGGGGAGCTGTTTTTT.

Turning to this clone: Other DNA sequences in this specimen translate into the identical CDR3. V and J are TRBV6-1 and TRBJ2-3, with 9 positions matching TRBD1. This CDR3 has 14 amino acids. CDR1 and CDR2 from the germline V gene are MNHNS and SASEGT. V shed 3 bases, J shed 4 bases, and the junction held 2 bases outside the gene matches. The CDR3 region is CASSEGQGADTQYF. The CDR3 DNA follows: TGTGCCAGCAGTGAGGGACAGGGAGCAGATACGCAGTATTTT.

The V and J genes are TRBV2 and TRBJ2-3; D remains ambiguous. V lost 6 bases and J 4 bases, leaving 17 bases between the germline ends. The CDR3 length is 15 residues. In germline, CDR1 is SNHLY, CDR2 FYNNEI. The CDR3 sequence is CASRQGPSEADTQYF. The CDR3 DNA reads as TGTGCCAGCAGACAAGGCCCCTCTGAGGCAGATACGCAGTATTTT.

This chain uses TRBV19 with TRBJ2-7; TRBD1 matches 11 bases. CDR1 and CDR2 from the germline V gene are LNHDA and SQIVND (reference sequence). With 4 bases clipped from V and 3 bases from J, the junction kept 5 bases outside the gene matches. The CDR3 has 15 residues. The CDR3 here is CASSNAGTGGYEQYF. CDR3 DNA: TGTGCCAGTAGTAACGCCGGGACAGGGGGCTACGAGCAGTACTTC.

The chain uses TRBV19 and TRBJ2-4; 10 bases map to TRBD2. The germline V gene encodes CDR1 LNHDA and CDR2 SQIVND (reference sequence). V lost 5 bases to trimming and J lost 0 bases; unmatched junction nucleotides: 7. This CDR3 has 17 residues. CDR3: CASSPRLAGLAKNIQYF. DNA for the CDR3: TGTGCCAGTAGTCCGCGACTAGCGGGTTTAGCCAAAAACATTCAGTACTTC.

The chain is built from TRBV7-8 and TRBJ1-2, with a possible D match to TRBD1 (6 bases). Per germline, CDR1 SGHVS and CDR2 FQNEAQ. Trimming stripped 1 base from V and 5 bases from J, with 14 bases between. This CDR3 spans 15 amino acids. CDR3 DNA: TGTGCCAGCAGCTTAGTAGGGGGTTTTGAGTATGGCTACACCTTC. Amino acid sequence: CASSLVGGFEYGYTF.

The chain employs TRBV11-2 and TRBJ1-1, with D maybe TRBD1 (5 bases). The CDR3 extends over 14 amino acids. The germline gives CDR1 SGHAT, CDR2 FQNNGV. The ends were cut back, 5 bases at V and 1 base at J, with 11 bases in the middle. CDR3 in DNA: TGTGCCAGCAGCGACCGGGGGGGGAACACTGAAGCTTTCTTT. This translates into CASSDRGGNTEAFF. The full variable domain, in which reference TRBV11-2 and TRBJ1-1 provide the parts outside the CDR3, is EAGVAQSPRYKIIEKRQSVAFWCNPISGHATLYWYQQILGQGPKLLIQFQNNGVVDDSQLPKDRFSAERLKGVDSTLKIQPAKLEDSAVYLCASSDRGGNTEAFFGQGTRLTVV.

The CDR3: CASSLSQGNTEAFF. CDR3 nucleotides: TGTGCCAGCAGCTTATCCCAGGGAAACACTGAAGCTTTCTTT. This chain links TRBV7-3 with TRBJ1-1; tentatively, D is TRBD1 (5 bases). Germline V gives CDR1 SGHTA, CDR2 FQGTGA. V was shortened by 2 bases and J by 2 bases, with 9 bases between the two germline ends. CDR3 length equals 14 residues. The full variable domain, with the rest looked up from reference TRBV7-3 and TRBJ1-1, is GAGVSQTPSNKVTEKGKYVELRCDPISGHTALYWYRQSLGQGPEFLIYFQGTGAADDSGLPNDRFFAVRPEGSVSTLKIQRTERGDSAVYLCASSLSQGNTEAFFGQGTRLTVV.

The chain combines TRBV29-1 with TRBJ2-1; D is unresolved. Germline lookup yields CDR1 SQVTM and CDR2 ANQGSEA. Trimming shortened V by 5 bases and J by 10 bases, and 18 bases separated the two germline ends. The CDR3 sequence is 13 residues long. The CDR3 region is CSVSSPGSQEQFF. The CDR3 DNA sequence: TGCAGCGTTTCATCCCCCGGGTCCCAGGAGCAGTTCTTC.

The gene calls are TRBV18 and TRBJ1-5; TRBD1 aligns across 7 bases. The germline V gene has CDR1 KGHSH and CDR2 LQKENI. The CDR3 is made up of 16 amino acids. J was trimmed by 6 bases and V by 2 bases; bases with no gene match: 10. The CDR3 is CASSPNQGVSSQPQHF. In DNA, the CDR3 is TGTGCCAGCTCACCAAATCAGGGGGTCTCTTCTCAGCCCCAGCATTTT.

The rearrangement links TRBV4-1 to TRBJ2-7; 7 bases agree with TRBD1. The V and J ends lost 0 bases and 0 bases, in that order; junction bases with no gene match: 5. The CDR3 is made up of 16 amino acids. Per germline, CDR1 MGHRA and CDR2 YSYEKL. The DNA of the CDR3 is TGCGCCAGCAGCCAAGATGTCGGGGACAGCTCCTACGAGCAGTACTTC. This translates into CASSQDVGDSSYEQYF.

This chain connects TRBV25-1 to TRBJ2-1; perhaps TRBD2 as D (6 bases). The CDR3 has 12 amino acids. The germline V gene has CDR1 MGHDK and CDR2 SYGVNS. The V gene lost 1 base and the J gene lost 15 bases, with 13 bases spanning the gap. The CDR3 DNA follows: TGTGCCAGCAGTGAATCGGGACTCTTTCCGTTCTTC. This gives the protein CASSESGLFPFF. Looking up the rest from reference TRBV25-1 and TRBJ2-1 gives the full variable domain: EADIYQTPRYLVIGTGKKITLECSQTMGHDKMYWYQQDPGMELHLIHYSYGVNSTEKGDLSSESTVSRIRTEHFPLTLESARPSHTSQYLCASSESGLFPFFGPGTRLTVL.

This chain joins TRBV3-1 (or the pseudogene TRBV3-2) and TRBJ1-2, with 9 bases matching TRBD1. CDR3 length equals 17 residues. Germline V gene sequence: CDR1 LGHDT, CDR2 YNNKEL (reference sequence). V was pared by 3 bases and J by 7 bases, with 15 bases of the junction left unmatched. In nucleotides, the CDR3 is TGTGCCAGCAGCCAGACCCCGGGACAGGGTCAGATAACTGGCTACACCTTC. Its protein is CASSQTPGQGQITGYTF.

V gene TRBV19 combines with J gene TRBJ1-5; 9 bases match TRBD1. This CDR3 spans 15 amino acids. The germline gives CDR1 LNHDA, CDR2 SQIVND (reference sequence). The CDR3 loop reads CAGRDRAYSNQPQHF. The CDR3 DNA sequence: TGTGCAGGACGGGACAGGGCCTATAGCAATCAGCCCCAGCATTTT.

The chain combines TRBV2 with TRBJ1-4; perhaps TRBD1 as D (5 bases). V was trimmed by 6 bases and J by 5 bases, leaving 13 bases between them. The CDR3 has 14 residues. Germline CDR1 reads SNHLY; CDR2 reads FYNNEI. CDR3 region: CASRAGTGNEKLFF. The CDR3 DNA follows: TGTGCCAGCAGGGCCGGGACTGGAAATGAAAAACTGTTTTTT.

This clone was counted a single time. The rearrangement links TRBV12-5 to TRBJ1-5; 10 nucleotides agree with TRBD1. The J segment lost 6 bases and the V segment lost 6 bases, leaving 8 bases of the junction unmatched. The CDR3 runs to 15 residues. Germline V CDR1 and CDR2: LGHNT, FRNRAP. The CDR3 DNA reads TGTGCTAGTGGCACGGACAGGGGGTTGAGTCAGCCCCAGCATTTT. Residues: CASGTDRGLSQPQHF.

The chain links TRBV6-5 to TRBJ2-1; 9 nucleotides agree with TRBD1. V was clipped by 7 bases and J by 6 bases; unmatched bases: 7. CDR3 length: 14 amino acids. CDR1 and CDR2 from the germline V gene are MNHEY and SVGAGI. CDR3 sequence: CASTPGQGRNEQFF. Written as DNA, the CDR3 is TGTGCCAGCACCCCGGGACAGGGTCGCAATGAGCAGTTCTTC.